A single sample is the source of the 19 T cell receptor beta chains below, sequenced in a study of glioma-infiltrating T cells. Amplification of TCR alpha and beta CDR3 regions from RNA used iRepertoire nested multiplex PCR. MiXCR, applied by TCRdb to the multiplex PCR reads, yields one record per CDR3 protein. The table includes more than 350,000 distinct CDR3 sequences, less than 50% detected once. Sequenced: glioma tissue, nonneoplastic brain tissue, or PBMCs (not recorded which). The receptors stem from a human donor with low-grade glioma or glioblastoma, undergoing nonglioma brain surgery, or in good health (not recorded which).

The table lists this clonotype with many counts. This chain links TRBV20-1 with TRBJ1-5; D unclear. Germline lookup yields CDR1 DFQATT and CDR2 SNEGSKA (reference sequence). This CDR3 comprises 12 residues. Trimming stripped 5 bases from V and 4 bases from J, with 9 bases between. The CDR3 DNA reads TGCAGTGCTGGTCCGACGAATCAGCCCCAGCATTTT. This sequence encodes CSAGPTNQPQHF.

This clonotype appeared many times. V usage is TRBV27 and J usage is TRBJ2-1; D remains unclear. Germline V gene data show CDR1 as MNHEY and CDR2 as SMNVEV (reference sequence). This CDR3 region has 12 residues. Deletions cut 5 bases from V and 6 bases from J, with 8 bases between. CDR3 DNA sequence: TGTGCCAGCAGTAGAGGCGGCAATGAGCAGTTCTTC. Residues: CASSRGGNEQFF.

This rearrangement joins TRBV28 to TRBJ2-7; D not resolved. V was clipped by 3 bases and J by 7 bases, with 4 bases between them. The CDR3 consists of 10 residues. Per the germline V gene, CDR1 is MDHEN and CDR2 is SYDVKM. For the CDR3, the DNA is TGTGCCAGCAGTTTGAGGGAGCAGTACTTC. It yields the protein CASSLREQYF.

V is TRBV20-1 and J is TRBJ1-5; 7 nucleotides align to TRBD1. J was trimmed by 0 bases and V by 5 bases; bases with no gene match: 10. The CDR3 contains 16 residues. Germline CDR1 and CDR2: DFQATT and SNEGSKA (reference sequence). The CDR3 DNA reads TGCAGTGCTCTACAGACAGGGAGCGATAGCAATCAGCCCCAGCATTTT. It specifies CSALQTGSDSNQPQHF.

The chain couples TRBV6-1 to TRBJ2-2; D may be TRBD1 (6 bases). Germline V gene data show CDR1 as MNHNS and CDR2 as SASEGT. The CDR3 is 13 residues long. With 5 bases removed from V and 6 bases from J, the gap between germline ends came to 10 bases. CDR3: CASSLYRAGELFF. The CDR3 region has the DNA TGTGCCAGCAGTCTCTACAGGGCCGGGGAGCTGTTTTTT.

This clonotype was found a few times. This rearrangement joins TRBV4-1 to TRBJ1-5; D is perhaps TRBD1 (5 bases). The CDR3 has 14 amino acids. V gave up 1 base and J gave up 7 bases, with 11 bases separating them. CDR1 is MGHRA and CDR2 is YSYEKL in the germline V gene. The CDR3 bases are TGCGCCAGCAGCCAAGGGGGCAGGGAGCAGCCCCAGCATTTT. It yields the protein CASSQGGREQPQHF.

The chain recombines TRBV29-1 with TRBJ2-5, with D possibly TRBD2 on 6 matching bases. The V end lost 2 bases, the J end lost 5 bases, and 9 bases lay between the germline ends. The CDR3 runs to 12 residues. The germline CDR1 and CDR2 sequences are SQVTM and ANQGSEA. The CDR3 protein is CSVEPGRETQYF. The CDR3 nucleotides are TGCAGCGTTGAACCGGGGAGGGAGACCCAGTACTTC.

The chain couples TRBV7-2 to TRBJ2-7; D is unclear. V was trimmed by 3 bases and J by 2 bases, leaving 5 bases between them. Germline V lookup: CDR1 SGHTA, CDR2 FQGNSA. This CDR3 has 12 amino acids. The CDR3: CASSFRAYEQYF. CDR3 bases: TGTGCCAGCAGCTTTAGGGCCTACGAGCAGTACTTC.

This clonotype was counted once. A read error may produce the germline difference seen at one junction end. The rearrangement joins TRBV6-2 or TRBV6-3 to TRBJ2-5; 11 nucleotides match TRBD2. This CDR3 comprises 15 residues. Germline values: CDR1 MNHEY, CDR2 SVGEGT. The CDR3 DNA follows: TGTGCCAACAGTTACGGGACTAGCGGACAAGAGACCCAGTACTTC. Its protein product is CANSYGTSGQETQYF.

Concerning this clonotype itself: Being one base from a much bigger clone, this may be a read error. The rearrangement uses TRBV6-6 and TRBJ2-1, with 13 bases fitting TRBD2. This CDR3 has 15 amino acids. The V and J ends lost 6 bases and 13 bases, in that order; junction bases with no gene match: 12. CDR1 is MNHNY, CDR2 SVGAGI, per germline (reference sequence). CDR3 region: CASSRGLAGQETQFF. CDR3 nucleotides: TGTGCCAGCAGCCGGGGACTAGCGGGACAAGAGACCCAGTTCTTC.

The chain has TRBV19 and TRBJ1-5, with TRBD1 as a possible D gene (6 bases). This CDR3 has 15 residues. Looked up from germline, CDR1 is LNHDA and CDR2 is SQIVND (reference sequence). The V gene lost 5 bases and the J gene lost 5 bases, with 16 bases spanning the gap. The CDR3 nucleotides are TGTGCCAGTAGTGGGGGGCTTTGGCTCGATCAGCCCCAGCATTTT. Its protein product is CASSGGLWLDQPQHF.

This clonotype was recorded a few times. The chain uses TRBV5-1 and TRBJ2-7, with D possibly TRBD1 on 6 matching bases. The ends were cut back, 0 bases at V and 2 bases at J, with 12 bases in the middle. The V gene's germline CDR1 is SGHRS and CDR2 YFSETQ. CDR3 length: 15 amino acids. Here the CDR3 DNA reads TGCGCCAGCAGCTTGGGGGGGCGAGGCCCCTACGAGCAGTACTTC. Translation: CASSLGGRGPYEQYF. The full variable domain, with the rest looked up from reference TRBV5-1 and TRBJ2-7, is KAGVTQTPRYLIKTRGQQVTLSCSPISGHRSVSWYQQTPGQGLQFLFEYFSETQRNKGNFPGRFSGRQFSNSRSEMNVSTLELGDSALYLCASSLGGRGPYEQYFGPGTRLTVT.

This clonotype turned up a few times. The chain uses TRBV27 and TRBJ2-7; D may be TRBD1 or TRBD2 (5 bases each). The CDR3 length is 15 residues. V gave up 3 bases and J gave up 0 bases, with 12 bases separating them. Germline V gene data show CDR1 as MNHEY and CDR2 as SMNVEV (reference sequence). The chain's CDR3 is CASSFPGTASYEQYF. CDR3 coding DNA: TGTGCCAGCAGTTTCCCCGGGACGGCCTCCTACGAGCAGTACTTC.

This CDR3 reads CASSLVYADTQYF. CDR3 nucleotides: TGCGCCAGCAGCCTCGTATACGCAGATACGCAGTATTTT. The chain links TRBV4-1 to TRBJ2-3; no definite D call. V shed 4 bases and J shed 4 bases, with 9 bases lying between them. The CDR3 totals 13 residues. The V gene's germline CDR1 is MGHRA and CDR2 YSYEKL.

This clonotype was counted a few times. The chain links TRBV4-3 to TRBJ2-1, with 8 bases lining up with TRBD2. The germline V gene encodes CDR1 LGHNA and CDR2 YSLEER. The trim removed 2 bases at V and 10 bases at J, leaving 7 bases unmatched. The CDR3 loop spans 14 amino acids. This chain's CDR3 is CASSQRLAIGEQFF. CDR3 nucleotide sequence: TGCGCCAGCAGCCAACGACTAGCGATAGGGGAGCAGTTCTTC.

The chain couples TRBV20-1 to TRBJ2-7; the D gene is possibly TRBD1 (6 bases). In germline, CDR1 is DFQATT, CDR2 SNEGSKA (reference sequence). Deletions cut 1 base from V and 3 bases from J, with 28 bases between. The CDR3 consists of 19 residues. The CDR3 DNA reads TGCAGTGCTAGAGCTCCAATGGCATCGGGCAACAGGGCCTACTACGAGCAGTACTTC. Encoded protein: CSARAPMASGNRAYYEQYF.

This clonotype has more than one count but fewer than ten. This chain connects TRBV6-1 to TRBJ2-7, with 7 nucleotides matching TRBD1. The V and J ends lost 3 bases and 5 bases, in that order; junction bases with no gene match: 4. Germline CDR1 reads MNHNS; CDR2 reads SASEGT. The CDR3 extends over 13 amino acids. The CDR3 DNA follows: TGTGCCAGCAGTGACAGGGGGTTGCACGAGCAGTACTTC. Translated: CASSDRGLHEQYF.

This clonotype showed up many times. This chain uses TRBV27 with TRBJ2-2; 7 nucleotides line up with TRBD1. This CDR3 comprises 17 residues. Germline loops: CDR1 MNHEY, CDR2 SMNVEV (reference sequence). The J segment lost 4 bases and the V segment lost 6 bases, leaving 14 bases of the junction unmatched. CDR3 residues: CASSQISTGSSTGELFF. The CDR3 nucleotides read TGTGCCAGCAGCCAGATTTCGACAGGGTCAAGCACCGGGGAGCTGTTTTTT.

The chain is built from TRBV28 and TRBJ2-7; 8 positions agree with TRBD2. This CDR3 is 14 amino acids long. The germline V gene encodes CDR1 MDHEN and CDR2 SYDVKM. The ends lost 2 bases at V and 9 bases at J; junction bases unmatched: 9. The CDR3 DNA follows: TGTGCCAGCAGTTTAGGACTAGCAGGGTATGGGCAGTACTTC. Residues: CASSLGLAGYGQYF.